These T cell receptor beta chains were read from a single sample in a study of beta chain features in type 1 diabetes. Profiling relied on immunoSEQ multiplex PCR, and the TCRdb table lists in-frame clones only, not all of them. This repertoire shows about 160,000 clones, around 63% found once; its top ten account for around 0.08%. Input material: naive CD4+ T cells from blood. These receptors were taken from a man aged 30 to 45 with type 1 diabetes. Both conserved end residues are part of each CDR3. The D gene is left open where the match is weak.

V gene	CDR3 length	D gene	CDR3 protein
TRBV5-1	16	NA	CASSPPGATSTDTQYF
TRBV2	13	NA	CALGVGAAREQFF
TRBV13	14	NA	CASSLGGRGYGYTF
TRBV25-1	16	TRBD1	CASSTERDRANNEQFF
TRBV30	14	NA	CAWSVPTGNTEAFF
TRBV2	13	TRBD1	CASSGTGLGTQYF
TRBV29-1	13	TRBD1	CSVATGGPTEAFF
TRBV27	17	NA	CASSLSILRSGNTEAFF
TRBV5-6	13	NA	CASSLVAERGYTF
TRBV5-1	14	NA	CASSADTNTGELFF
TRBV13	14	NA	CASSLAGGSNEQFF
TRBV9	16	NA	CASSVVEGGPGDTQYF
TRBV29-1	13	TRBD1	CSVGTGVYNEQFF
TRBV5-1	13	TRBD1	CASSVGQAYEQYF
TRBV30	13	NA	CAWSARTSDTQYF
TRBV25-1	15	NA	CASSDLSSSYNEQFF
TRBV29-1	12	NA	CSVKQGSYEQYF
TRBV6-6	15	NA	CASSYSLGHNTEAFF
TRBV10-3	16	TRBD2	CAISDSGLAGQETQYF
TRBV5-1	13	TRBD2	CASRTSGGHEQYF
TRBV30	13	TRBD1	CACGQGPYNEQFF
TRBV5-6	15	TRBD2	CASSQLAGQYNEQFF
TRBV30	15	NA	CAWSVPTRAVYEQYF
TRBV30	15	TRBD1	CAWSTGQGAGNTIYF
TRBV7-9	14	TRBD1	CASSLPRQGYGYTF
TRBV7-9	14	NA	CASSPQGGPYEQYF
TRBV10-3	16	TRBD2	CAINMGGTSSYNEQFF
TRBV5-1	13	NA	CASSLEGLRGYTF
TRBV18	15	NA	CASSPLGGNTGELFF
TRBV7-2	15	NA	CASTAGALGANVLTF
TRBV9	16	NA	CASSVGSQGQIRELFF
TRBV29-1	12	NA	CSAGDREETQYF
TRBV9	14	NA	CASSLPERGGKLFF
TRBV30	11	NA	CAWTSPYEQYF
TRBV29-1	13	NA	CSVDRAAQETQYF
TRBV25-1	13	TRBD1	CASSETGNYGYTF
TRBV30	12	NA	CAWSVLGQPQHF
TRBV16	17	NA	CASRPLRTRFITDTQYF
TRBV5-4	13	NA	CASSLEGFYEQYF
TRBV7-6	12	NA	CASSLDRETQYF
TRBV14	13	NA	CASSQALGDTQYF
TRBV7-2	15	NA	CASSLSTGSGYEQYF
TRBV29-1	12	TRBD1	CSVGQGSEKLFF
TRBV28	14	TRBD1	CASSSGTGGLGQYF
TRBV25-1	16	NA	CASSEFWGRTNEKLFF
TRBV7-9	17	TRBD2	CASSLGAGDPSTDTQYF
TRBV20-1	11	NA	CSADTEEGYTF
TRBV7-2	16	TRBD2	CASTIDSGGTAYEQYF
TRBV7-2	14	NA	CASSLSRIQETQYF
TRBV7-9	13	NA	CASSQDTREKQFF
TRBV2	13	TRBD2	CASRLAGDNEQFF
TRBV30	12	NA	CAWSVRTSEQYF
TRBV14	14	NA	CASSLRLEGDIQYF
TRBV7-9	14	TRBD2	CASSLTGRADTQYF
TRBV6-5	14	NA	CASSRTWTAYEQYF
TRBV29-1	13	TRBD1	CSVRNQGDNVLTF
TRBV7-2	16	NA	CASSLASLSSGNTIYF
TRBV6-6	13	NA	CASTAYGTDTQYF
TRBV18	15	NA	CASSPAGSFTDTQYF